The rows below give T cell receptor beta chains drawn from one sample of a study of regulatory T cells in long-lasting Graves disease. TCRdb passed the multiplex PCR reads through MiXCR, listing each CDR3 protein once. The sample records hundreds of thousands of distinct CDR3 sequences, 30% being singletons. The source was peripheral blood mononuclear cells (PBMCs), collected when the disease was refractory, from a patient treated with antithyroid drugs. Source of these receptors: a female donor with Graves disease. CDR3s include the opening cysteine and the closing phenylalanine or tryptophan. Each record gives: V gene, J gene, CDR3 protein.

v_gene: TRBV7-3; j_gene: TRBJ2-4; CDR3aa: CASSLTGGLAKNIQYF
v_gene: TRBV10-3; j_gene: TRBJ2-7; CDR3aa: CAIRESSGTSYEQYF
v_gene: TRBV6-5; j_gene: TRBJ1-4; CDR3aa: CASSYRDAREKLFF
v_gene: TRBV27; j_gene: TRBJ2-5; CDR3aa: CASSSQTGEETQYF
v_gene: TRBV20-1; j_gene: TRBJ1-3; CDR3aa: CSALTGSSGNTIYF
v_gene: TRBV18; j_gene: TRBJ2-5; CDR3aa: CASSPLLATETQYF
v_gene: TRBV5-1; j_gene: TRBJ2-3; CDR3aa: CASSGTGVRDTQYF
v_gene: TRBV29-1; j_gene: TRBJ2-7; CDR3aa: CSVEMGTYEQYF
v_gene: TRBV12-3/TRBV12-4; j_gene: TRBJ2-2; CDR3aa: CASRSRDTGELFF
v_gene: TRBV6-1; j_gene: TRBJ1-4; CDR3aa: CASSRDRGWNEKLFF
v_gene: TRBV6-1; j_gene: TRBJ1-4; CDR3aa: CASSVRGAGEKLFF
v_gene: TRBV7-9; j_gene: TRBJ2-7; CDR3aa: CASSPIGLAGAKAEQYF
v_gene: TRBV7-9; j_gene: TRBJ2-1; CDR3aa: CASSLVRTGAYNEQFF
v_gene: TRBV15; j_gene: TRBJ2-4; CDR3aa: CATSAPDIIQYF